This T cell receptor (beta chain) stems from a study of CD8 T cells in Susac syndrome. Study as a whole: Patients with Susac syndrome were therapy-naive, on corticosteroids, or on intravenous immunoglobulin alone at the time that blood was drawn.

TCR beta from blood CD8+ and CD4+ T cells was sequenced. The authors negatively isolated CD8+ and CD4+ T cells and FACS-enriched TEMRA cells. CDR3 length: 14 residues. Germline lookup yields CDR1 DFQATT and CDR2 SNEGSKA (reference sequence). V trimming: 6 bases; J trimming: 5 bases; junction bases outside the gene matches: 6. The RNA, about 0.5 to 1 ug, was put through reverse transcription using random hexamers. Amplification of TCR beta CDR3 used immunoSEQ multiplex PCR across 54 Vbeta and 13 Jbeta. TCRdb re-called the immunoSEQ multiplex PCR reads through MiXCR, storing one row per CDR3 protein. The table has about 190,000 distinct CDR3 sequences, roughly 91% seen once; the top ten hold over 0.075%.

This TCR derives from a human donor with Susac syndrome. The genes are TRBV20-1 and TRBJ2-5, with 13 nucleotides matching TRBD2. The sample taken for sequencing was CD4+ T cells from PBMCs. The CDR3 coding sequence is TGCAGTGCCATCCGGACTAGCGGGAGTGAGACCCAGTACTTC. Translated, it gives CSAIRTSGSETQYF.